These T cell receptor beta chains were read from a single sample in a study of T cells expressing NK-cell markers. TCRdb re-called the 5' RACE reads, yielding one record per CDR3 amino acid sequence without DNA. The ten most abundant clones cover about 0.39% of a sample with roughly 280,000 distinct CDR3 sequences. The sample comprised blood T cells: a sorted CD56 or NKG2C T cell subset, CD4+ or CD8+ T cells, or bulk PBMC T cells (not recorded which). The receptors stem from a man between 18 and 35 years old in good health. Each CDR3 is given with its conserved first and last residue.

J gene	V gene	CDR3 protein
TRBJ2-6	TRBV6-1	CASSHLPGANGANVLTF
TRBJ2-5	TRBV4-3	CASSQGRGQAETQYF
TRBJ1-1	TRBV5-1	CASSFSGTREAFF
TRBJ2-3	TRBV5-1	CASSFQGGTDTQYF
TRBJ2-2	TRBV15	CATSRGSSGELFF
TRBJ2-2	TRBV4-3	CASSLEEGEFGELFF
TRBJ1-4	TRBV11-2	CASSPGTLRNEKLFF
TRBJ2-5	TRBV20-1	CSARLIGTGGIQYF
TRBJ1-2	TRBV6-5	CASSYNEVGDGYTF
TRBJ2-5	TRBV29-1	CSVARGQVETQYF
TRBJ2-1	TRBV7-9	CASSIAGGPSYNEQFF
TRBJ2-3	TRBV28	CASSSSPVKDTQYF
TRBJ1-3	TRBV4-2	CASSQGQSGWGAHGNTIYF
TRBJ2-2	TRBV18	CASSPPRTGVSGELFF
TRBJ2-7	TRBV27	CASHNRVGEQYF
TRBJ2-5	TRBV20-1	CSAPQTSGRPGETQYF
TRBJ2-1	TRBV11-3	CASSYWGLAGGGDEQFF
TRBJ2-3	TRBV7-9	CASSSSDTQYF
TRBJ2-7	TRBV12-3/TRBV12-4	CASSPGTSGHYEQYF
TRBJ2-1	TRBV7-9	CASSLGLAGTYNEQFF
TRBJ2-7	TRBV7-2	CASSLALSSGRWDEQYF
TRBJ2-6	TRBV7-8	CASSPGRGLGANVLTF
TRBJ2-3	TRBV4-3	CASSAGGAGTDTQYF
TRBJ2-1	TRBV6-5	CASSLQGLVAGNEQFF
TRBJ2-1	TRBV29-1	CSVATSREQFF
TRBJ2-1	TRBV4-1	CATVGALRNEQFF
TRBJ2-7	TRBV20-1	CSAITDRGAYEQYF
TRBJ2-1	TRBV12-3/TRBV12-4	CASSPLPSYNEQFF
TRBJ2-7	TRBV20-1	CSARGLLSEQYF